This is a list of T cell receptor beta chains from one sample in a study of cytomegalovirus exposure and HLA in healthy donors. Produced via immunoSEQ multiplex PCR; TCRdb's table is partial and in-frame only. The sample yields 100,000 to 150,000 clones, around three quarters seen once. The sample consisted of PBMCs. The receptor source for this set is a woman between 40 and 50 years old in good health and CMV-seronegative. Both conserved end residues are part of each CDR3. The D gene is left open where the match is weak. Only part of the rows carry a size: once, few, many, or a class if the clone is expanded.

d_gene	abundance	j_gene	v_gene	CDR3aa	CDR3nt
.	.	TRBJ2-5	TRBV11-2	CASSPEGTPTATQYF	TGTGCCAGCAGCCCGGAGGGGACTCCTACGGCGACCCAGTACTTC
.	.	TRBJ2-3	TRBV19	CASSKISGASTDTQYF	TGTGCCAGTAGTAAGATAAGCGGTGCTAGCACAGATACGCAGTATTTT
TRBD1	.	TRBJ1-4	TRBV7-2	CASSERTGGDEKLFF	TGTGCCAGCAGCGAACGGACAGGGGGCGATGAAAAACTGTTTTTT
.	once	TRBJ1-2	TRBV5-1	CASRWEDYGYTF	TGCGCCAGCAGATGGGAGGACTATGGCTACACCTTC
.	few	TRBJ1-1	TRBV14	CASSQDRGTEAFF	TGTGCCAGCAGCCAAGACAGGGGCACTGAAGCTTTCTTT
TRBD2	.	TRBJ2-1	TRBV7-2	CASSFSGSPYNEQFF	TGTGCCAGCAGCTTTAGCGGGTCGCCCTACAATGAGCAGTTCTTC
.	.	TRBJ2-4	TRBV4-1	CASSQVGTGGRRYF	TGCGCCAGCAGCCAAGTGGGGACTGGAGGACGTCGGTACTTC
TRBD1	.	TRBJ2-7	TRBV27	CASSSGRGQYEQYF	TGTGCCAGCAGTTCCGGCAGGGGACAGTACGAGCAGTACTTC
TRBD2	.	TRBJ2-5	TRBV11-2	CASSRLAGGETQYF	TGTGCCAGCAGCCGACTAGCGGGAGGAGAGACCCAGTACTTC
TRBD1	.	TRBJ2-7	TRBV4-1	CASSPWDRAHEQYF	TGCGCCAGCAGCCCGTGGGACAGGGCCCACGAGCAGTACTTC
TRBD1	once	TRBJ2-7	TRBV6-1	CASSRGQGASYEQYF	TGTGCCAGCAGCAGGGGACAGGGGGCGAGCTACGAGCAGTACTTC
.	.	TRBJ1-2	TRBV9	CASSVVAGANYGYTF	TGTGCCAGCAGCGTAGTGGCAGGGGCTAACTATGGCTACACCTTC
.	.	TRBJ2-7	TRBV28	CASSLQGIYEQYF	TGTGCCAGCAGTTTGCAGGGGATCTACGAGCAGTACTTC
.	few	TRBJ1-4	TRBV6-6	CASDSGRGGEKLFF	TGTGCCAGCGATTCGGGCCGGGGAGGTGAAAAACTGTTTTTT
TRBD2	.	TRBJ2-5	TRBV7-8	CASSLGSTSGRFETQYF	TGTGCCAGCAGCTTAGGGTCGACTAGCGGGAGATTTGAGACCCAGTACTTC
.	.	TRBJ2-1	TRBV28	CASRDTAHPRQFF	TGTGCCAGCAGGGATACAGCCCACCCCCGTCAGTTCTTC
TRBD1	few	TRBJ2-5	TRBV11-2	CASSILQGKLVLLQYF	TGTGCCAGCAGCATACTACAGGGGAAGTTAGTATTGCTGCAGTACTTC
TRBD2	.	TRBJ2-3	TRBV5-1	CASSLGFLAGGPDYSTDTQYF	TGCGCCAGCAGCTTGGGGTTCCTAGCGGGAGGGCCAGATTATAGCACAGATACGCAGTATTTT
TRBD1	.	TRBJ1-2	TRBV5-3	CARSLVTGGRTF	TGTGCCAGAAGCTTGGTAACAGGGGGCCGCACCTTC
TRBD2	few	TRBJ2-7	TRBV2	CASNPSGLSYEQYF	TGTGCCAGCAACCCTAGCGGGTTATCCTACGAGCAGTACTTC
.	once	TRBJ2-7	TRBV6-5	CASSYQKLAGYEQYF	TGTGCCAGCAGTTACCAGAAACTAGCCGGCTACGAGCAGTACTTC
TRBD1	.	TRBJ2-6	TRBV5-1	CASSGGTGVYSGANVLTF	TGCGCCAGCAGCGGGGGGACAGGAGTCTACTCTGGGGCCAACGTCCTGACTTTC
.	.	TRBJ2-1	TRBV11-2	CASSLNRRGFINEQFF	TGTGCCAGCAGCTTAAATCGGAGAGGATTCATCAATGAGCAGTTCTTC
.	.	TRBJ1-2	TRBV10-3	CAIRSDRANYGYTF	TGTGCCATCAGGAGCGACAGAGCTAACTATGGCTACACCTTC
.	.	TRBJ2-1	TRBV7-9	CASSLGGEQFF	TGTGCCAGCAGCTTAGGCGGGGAGCAGTTCTTC
.	once	TRBJ1-5	TRBV15	CATSRGQGRQPQHF	TGTGCCACCAGCAGAGGCCAGGGCAGGCAGCCCCAGCATTTT
.	.	TRBJ1-1	TRBV28	CASSLLRDTEAFF	TGTGCCAGCAGTTTATTGAGGGACACTGAAGCTTTCTTT
.	.	TRBJ2-2	TRBV25-1	CASSGESGPNTGELFF	TGTGCCAGCAGTGGGGAGAGCGGACCGAACACCGGGGAGCTGTTTTTT
.	few	TRBJ2-1	TRBV19	CASAVVKRGPLGEQFF	TGTGCCAGTGCCGTCGTGAAACGCGGGCCCTTAGGTGAGCAGTTCTTC
.	.	TRBJ2-1	TRBV27	CASKEGLYNEQFF	TGTGCCAGCAAAGAGGGCCTCTACAATGAGCAGTTCTTC
.	.	TRBJ1-1	TRBV2	CASRREPNTEAFF	TGTGCCAGCAGACGGGAGCCGAACACTGAAGCTTTCTTT
TRBD1	.	TRBJ2-1	TRBV2	CAIGQGPYNEQFF	TGTGCCATAGGACAGGGCCCTTACAATGAGCAGTTCTTC
.	few	TRBJ2-1	TRBV7-9	CASSSTPGDEQFF	TGTGCCAGCAGCTCAACCCCGGGGGATGAGCAGTTCTTC
.	once	TRBJ1-1	TRBV5-4	CASSPGRVTEAFF	TGTGCCAGCAGCCCCGGGAGGGTCACTGAAGCTTTCTTT
.	.	TRBJ2-5	TRBV7-9	CSSSFSGVGSQETQYF	TGTTCCAGCAGCTTCAGTGGGGTAGGGAGCCAAGAGACCCAGTACTTC
.	.	TRBJ1-2	TRBV9	CASSVATERTGYTF	TGTGCCAGCAGCGTGGCGACAGAGCGAACTGGCTACACCTTC
.	.	TRBJ2-2	TRBV5-4	CASSFAGTNVAELFF	TGTGCCAGCAGCTTCGCGGGGACGAATGTGGCAGAGCTGTTTTTT
.	once	TRBJ2-1	TRBV12-5	CASGLVAGGTNMREQFF	TGTGCTAGTGGTTTGGTAGCGGGCGGGACCAACATGAGAGAGCAGTTCTTC
.	.	TRBJ1-1	TRBV19	CASKPLQIMNTEAFF	TGTGCCAGTAAACCCTTGCAGATAATGAACACTGAAGCTTTCTTT
TRBD2	.	TRBJ2-7	TRBV7-2	CASSLLAGTEQYF	TGTGCCAGCAGCCTACTAGCGGGAACCGAGCAGTACTTC
TRBD1	.	TRBJ2-2	TRBV7-3	CASSLSGQYTGELFF	TGTGCCAGCAGCTTATCGGGACAGTACACCGGGGAGCTGTTTTTT
TRBD2	.	TRBJ2-7	TRBV7-8	CASTPSRREGSYEQYF	TGTGCCAGCACCCCCTCTCGGCGGGAGGGTTCCTACGAGCAGTACTTC
.	.	TRBJ1-5	TRBV7-9	CSSSLGPEGNQPQHF	TGTTCCAGCAGCTTGGGGCCCGAGGGCAATCAGCCCCAGCATTTT
.	few	TRBJ1-1	TRBV4-1	CASSQVTGPSAFF	TGCGCCAGCAGCCAAGTAACAGGGCCTAGCGCTTTCTTT
.	.	TRBJ2-7	TRBV7-9	CASSHDGGYEQYF	TGTGCCAGCAGCCACGACGGGGGCTACGAGCAGTACTTC
TRBD1	.	TRBJ2-5	TRBV7-2	CASVGGRKETQYF	TGTGCCAGCGTAGGGGGCCGAAAAGAGACCCAGTACTTC
TRBD1	.	TRBJ2-6	TRBV7-9	CASSRGTVLSGANGLTF	TGTGCCAGCAGCCGAGGGACAGTCCTCTCTGGGGCCAACGGCCTGACTTTC
.	.	TRBJ2-7	TRBV11-2	CASSLGGFEQYF	TGTGCCAGCAGCTTGGGGGGTTTCGAGCAGTACTTC